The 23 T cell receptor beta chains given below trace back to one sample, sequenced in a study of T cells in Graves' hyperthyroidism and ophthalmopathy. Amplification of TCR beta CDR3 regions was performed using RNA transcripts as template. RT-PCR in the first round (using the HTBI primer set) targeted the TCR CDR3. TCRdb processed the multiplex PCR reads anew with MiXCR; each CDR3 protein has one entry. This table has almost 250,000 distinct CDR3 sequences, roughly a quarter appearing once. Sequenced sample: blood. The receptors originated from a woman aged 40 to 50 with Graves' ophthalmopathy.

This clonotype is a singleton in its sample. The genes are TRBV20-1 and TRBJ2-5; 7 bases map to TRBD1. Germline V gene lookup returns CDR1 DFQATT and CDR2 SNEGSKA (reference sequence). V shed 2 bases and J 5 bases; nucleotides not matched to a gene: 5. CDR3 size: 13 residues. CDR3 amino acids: CSARRQGVETQYF. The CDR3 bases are TGCAGTGCTAGAAGACAGGGTGTTGAGACCCAGTACTTC.

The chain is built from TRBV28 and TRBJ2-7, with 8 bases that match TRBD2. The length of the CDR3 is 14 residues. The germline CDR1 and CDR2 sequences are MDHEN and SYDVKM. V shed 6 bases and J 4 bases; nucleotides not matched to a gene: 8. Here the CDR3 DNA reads TGTGCCAGCAGGAGAACTAGCGGAGCATACGAGCAGTACTTC. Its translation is CASRRTSGAYEQYF.

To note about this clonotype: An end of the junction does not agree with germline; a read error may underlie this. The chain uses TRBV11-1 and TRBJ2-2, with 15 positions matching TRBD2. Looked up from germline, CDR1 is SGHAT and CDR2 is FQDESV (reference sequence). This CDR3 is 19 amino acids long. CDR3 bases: TGTGCCCGCAGCCGCCGGACTAGCGGGAGGGTGCCGAACACCGGGGAGCTGTTTTTT. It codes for CARSRRTSGRVPNTGELFF.

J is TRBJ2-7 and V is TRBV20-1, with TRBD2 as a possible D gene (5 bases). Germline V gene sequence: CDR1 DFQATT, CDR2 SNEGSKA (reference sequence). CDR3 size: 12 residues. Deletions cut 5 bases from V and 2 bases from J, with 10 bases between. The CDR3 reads CSARTGTYEQYF. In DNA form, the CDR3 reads TGCAGTGCTCGGACGGGGACCTACGAGCAGTACTTC.

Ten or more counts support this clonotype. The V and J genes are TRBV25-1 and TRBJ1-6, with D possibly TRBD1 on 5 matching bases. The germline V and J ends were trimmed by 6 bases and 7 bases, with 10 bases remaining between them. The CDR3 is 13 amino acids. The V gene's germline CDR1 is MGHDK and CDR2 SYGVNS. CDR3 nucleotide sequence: TGTGCCAGCAGCGGGACGGAAAATTCACCCCTCCACTTT. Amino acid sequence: CASSGTENSPLHF.

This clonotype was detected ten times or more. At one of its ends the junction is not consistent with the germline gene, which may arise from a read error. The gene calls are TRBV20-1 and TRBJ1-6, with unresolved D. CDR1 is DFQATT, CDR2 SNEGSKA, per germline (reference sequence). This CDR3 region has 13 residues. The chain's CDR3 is CSALSSYNPPLHF. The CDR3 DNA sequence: TGCAGTGCCCTAAGCTCCTATAATCCACCCCTCCACTTT.

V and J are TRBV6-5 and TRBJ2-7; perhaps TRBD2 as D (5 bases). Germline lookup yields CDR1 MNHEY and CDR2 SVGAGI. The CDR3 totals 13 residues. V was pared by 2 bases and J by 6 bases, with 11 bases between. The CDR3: CASSYSGSLEQYF. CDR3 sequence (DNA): TGTGCCAGCAGTTACAGTGGGAGCCTCGAGCAGTACTTC.

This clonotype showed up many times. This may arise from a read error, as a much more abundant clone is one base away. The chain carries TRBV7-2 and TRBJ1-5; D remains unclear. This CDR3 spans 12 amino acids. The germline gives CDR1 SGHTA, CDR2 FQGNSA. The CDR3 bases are TGTGCCAGCAGCTTAGAGACTCAGCCCCGGCATTTT. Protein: CASSLETQPRHF.

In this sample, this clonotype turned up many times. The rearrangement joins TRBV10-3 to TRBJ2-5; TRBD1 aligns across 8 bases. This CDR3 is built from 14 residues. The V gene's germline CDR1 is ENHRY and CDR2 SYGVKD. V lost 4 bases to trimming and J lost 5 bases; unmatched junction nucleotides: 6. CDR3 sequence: CAISGTGNLETQYF. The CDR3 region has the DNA TGTGCCATCAGTGGGACAGGGAATTTGGAGACCCAGTACTTC.

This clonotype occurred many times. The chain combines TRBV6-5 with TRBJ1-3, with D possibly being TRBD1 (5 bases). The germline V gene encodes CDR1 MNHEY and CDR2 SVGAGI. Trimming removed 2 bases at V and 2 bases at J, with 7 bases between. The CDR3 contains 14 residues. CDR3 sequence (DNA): TGTGCCAGCAGTTACGGCAGGGCTGGAAACACCATATATTTT. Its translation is CASSYGRAGNTIYF.

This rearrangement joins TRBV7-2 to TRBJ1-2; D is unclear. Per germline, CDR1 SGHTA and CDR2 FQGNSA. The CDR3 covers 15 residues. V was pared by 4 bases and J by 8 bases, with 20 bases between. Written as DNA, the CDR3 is TGTGCCAGCAGCTATCCCCGCCCAACCAACAGCGGCTACACCTTC. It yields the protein CASSYPRPTNSGYTF.

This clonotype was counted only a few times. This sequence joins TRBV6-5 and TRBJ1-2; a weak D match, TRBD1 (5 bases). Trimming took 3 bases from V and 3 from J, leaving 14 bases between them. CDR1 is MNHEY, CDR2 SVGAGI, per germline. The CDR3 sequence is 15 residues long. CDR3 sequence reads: CASSYGTGLDYGYTF. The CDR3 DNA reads TGTGCCAGCAGTTATGGAACAGGACTGGACTATGGCTACACCTTC.

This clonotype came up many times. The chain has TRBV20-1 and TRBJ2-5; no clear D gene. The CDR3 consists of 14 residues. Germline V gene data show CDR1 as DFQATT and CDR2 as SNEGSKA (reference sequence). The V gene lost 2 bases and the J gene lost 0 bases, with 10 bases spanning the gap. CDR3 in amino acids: CSARLTAYQETQYF. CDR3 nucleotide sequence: TGCAGTGCTAGACTTACGGCCTACCAAGAGACCCAGTACTTC.

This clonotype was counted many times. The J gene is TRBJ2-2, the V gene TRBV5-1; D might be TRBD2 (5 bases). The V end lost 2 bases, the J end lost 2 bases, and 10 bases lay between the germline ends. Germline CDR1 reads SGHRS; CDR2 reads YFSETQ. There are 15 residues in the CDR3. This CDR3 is CASSFGGLNTGELFF. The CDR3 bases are TGCGCCAGCAGCTTCGGAGGCCTCAACACCGGGGAGCTGTTTTTT.

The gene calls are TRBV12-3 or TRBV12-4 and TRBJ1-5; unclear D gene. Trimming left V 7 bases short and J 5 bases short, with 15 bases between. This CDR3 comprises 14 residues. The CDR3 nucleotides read TGTGCCAGCACCCTAGGGAGTCGGGATCAGCCCCAGCATTTT. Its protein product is CASTLGSRDQPQHF.

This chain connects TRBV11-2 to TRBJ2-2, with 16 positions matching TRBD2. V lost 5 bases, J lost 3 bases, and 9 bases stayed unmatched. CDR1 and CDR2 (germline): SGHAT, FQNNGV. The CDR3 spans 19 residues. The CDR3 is CASSTRGTSGRADTGELFF. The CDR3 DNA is TGTGCCAGCAGCACACGCGGGACTAGCGGGAGGGCCGACACCGGGGAGCTGTTTTTT.

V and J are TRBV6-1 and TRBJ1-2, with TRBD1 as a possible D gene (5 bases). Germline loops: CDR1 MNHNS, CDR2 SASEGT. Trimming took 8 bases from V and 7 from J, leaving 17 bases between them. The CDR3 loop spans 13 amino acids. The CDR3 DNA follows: TGTGCCAGCTGGGGCAGGCTCTCTTTTGGCTACACCTTC. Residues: CASWGRLSFGYTF.

CDR3 region: CASSLEPRGRSTEAFF. The CDR3 nucleotides read TGTGCCAGCAGTTTAGAACCGAGGGGGCGGAGCACTGAAGCTTTCTTT. The chain couples TRBV12-3 or TRBV12-4 to TRBJ1-1; 7 bases are a match to TRBD1. CDR3 length: 16 amino acids. Trimming cost V 1 base and J 4 bases; bases outside gene matches: 9.

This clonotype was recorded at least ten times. The CDR3 nucleotides are TGTGCCAGCAGTGCCGCCGGGACAGGGGGCGTGTTTCGGTACCAAGAGACCCAGTACTTC. Amino acids: CASSAAGTGGVFRYQETQYF. The chain has TRBV6-1 and TRBJ2-5; TRBD1 matches at 12 bases. The CDR3 is 20 residues long. The V gene's germline CDR1 is MNHNS and CDR2 SASEGT. J gave up 0 bases and V 4 bases, and 15 bases lay outside the gene matches.

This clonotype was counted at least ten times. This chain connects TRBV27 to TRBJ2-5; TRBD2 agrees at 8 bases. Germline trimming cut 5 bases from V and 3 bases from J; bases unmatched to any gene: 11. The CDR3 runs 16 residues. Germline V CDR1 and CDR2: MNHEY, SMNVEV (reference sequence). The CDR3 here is CASSPTRRAGEETQYF. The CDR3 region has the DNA TGTGCCAGCAGTCCCACCAGGCGAGCGGGAGAAGAGACCCAGTACTTC.

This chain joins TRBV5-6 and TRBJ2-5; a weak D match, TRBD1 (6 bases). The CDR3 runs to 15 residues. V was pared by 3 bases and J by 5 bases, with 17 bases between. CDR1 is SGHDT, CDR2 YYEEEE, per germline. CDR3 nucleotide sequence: TGTGCCAGCAGCTCAACAGGGTGGGCCACGGAGACCCAGTACTTC. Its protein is CASSSTGWATETQYF.

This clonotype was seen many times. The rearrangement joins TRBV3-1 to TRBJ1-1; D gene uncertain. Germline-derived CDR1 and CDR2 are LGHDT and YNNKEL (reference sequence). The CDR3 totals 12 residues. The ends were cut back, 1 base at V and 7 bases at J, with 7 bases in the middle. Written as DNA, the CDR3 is TGTGCCAGCAGCCAAGGAGGGATTGAAGCTTTCTTT. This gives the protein CASSQGGIEAFF. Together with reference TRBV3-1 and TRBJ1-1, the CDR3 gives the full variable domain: DTAVSQTPKYLVTQMGNDKSIKCEQNLGHDTMYWYKQDSKKFLKIMFSYNNKELIINETVPNRFSPKSPDKAHLNLHINSLELGDSAVYFCASSQGGIEAFFGQGTRLTVV.

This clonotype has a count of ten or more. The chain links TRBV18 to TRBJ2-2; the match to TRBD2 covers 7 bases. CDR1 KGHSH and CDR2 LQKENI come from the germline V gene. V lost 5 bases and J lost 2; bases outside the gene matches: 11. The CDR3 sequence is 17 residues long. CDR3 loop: CASSEVLGGPNTGELFF. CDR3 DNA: TGTGCCAGCTCAGAGGTTCTGGGAGGGCCCAACACCGGGGAGCTGTTTTTT.